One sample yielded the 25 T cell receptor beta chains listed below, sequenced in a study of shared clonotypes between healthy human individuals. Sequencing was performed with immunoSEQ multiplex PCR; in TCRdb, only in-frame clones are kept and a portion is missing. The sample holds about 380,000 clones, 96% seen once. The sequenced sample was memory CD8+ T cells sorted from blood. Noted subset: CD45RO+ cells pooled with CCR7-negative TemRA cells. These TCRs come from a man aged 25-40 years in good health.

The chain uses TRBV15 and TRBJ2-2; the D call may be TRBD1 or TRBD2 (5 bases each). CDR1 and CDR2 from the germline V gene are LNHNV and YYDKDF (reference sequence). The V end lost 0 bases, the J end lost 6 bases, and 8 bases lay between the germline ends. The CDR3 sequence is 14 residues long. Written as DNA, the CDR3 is TGTGCCACCAGCAGAGAACAGGAGGCCGGGGAGCTGTTTTTT. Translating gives CATSREQEAGELFF.

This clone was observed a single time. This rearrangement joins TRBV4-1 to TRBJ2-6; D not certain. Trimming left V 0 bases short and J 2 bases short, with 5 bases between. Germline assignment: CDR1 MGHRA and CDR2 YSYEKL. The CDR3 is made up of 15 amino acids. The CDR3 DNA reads TGCGCCAGCAGCCAAGACAGGACTGGGGCCAACGTCCTGACTTTC. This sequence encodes CASSQDRTGANVLTF.

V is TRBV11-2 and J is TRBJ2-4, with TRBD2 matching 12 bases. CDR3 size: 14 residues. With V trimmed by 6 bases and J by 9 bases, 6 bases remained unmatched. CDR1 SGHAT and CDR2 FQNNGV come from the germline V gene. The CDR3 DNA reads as TGTGCCAGCAGGACTAGCGGGAGTGGAGGCATTCAGTACTTC. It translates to CASRTSGSGGIQYF. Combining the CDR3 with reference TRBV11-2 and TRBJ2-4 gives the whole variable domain EAGVAQSPRYKIIEKRQSVAFWCNPISGHATLYWYQQILGQGPKLLIQFQNNGVVDDSQLPKDRFSAERLKGVDSTLKIQPAKLEDSAVYLCASRTSGSGGIQYFGAGTRLSVL.

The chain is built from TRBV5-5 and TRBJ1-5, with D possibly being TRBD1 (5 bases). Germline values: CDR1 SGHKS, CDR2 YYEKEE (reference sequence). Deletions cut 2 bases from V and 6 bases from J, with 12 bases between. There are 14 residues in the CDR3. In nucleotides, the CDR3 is TGTGCCAGCAGCTTCCTATTTCAGGGTCAGCCCCAGCATTTT. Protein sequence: CASSFLFQGQPQHF.

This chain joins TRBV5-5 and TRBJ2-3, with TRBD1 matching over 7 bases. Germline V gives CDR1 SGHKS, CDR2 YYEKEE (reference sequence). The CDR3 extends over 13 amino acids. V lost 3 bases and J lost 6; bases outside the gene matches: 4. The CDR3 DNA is TGTGCCAGCAGCTACAGGGGCTGGGATACGCAGTATTTT. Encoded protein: CASSYRGWDTQYF.

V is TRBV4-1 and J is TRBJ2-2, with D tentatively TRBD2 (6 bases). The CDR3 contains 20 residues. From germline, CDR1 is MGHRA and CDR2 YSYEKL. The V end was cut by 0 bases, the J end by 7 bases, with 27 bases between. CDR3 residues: CASSQDPPRRLVVRGGELFF. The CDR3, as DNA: TGCGCCAGCAGCCAAGATCCCCCGAGGAGACTAGTAGTTCGGGGCGGGGAGCTGTTTTTT.

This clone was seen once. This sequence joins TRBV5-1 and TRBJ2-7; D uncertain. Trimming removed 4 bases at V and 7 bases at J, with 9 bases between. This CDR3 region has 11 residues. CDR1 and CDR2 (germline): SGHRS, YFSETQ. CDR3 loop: CASSTEGEQYF. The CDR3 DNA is TGCGCCAGCAGCACAGAAGGGGAGCAGTACTTC.

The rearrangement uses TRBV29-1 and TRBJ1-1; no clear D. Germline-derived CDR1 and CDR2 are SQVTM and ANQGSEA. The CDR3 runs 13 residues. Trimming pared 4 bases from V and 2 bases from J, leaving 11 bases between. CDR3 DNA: TGCAGCGTTGGGTCACGTCTTAACACTGAAGCTTTCTTT. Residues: CSVGSRLNTEAFF.

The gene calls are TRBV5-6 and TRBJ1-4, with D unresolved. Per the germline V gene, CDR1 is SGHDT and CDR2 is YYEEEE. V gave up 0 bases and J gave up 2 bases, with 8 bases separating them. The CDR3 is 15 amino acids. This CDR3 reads CASSLVGETNEKLFF. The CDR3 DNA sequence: TGTGCCAGCAGCTTGGTTGGGGAGACTAATGAAAAACTGTTTTTT.

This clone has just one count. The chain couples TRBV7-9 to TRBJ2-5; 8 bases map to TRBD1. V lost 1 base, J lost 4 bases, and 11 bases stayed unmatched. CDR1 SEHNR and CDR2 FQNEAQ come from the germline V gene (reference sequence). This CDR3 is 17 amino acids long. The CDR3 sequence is CASSLGRTGILLETQYF. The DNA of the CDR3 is TGTGCCAGCAGCTTAGGGAGGACAGGGATTTTGTTAGAGACCCAGTACTTC. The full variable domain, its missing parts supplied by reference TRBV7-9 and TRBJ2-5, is DTGVSQNPRHKITKRGQNVTFRCDPISEHNRLYWYRQTLGQGPEFLTYFQNEAQLEKSRLLSDRFSAERPKGSFSTLEIQRTEQGDSAMYLCASSLGRTGILLETQYFGPGTRLLVL.

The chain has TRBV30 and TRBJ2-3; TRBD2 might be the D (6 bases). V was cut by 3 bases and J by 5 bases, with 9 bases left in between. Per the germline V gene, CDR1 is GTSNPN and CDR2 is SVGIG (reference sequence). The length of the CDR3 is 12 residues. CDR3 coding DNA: TGTGCCTGGAGGGGGGAGGTAGATACGCAGTATTTT. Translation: CAWRGEVDTQYF.

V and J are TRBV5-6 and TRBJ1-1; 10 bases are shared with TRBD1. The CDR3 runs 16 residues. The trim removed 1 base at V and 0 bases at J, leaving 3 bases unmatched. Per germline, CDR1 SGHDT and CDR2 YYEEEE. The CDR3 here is CASSLPGQGMNTEAFF. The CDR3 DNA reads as TGTGCCAGCAGCTTGCCGGGACAGGGGATGAACACTGAAGCTTTCTTT. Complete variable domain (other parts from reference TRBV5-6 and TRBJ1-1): DAGVTQSPTHLIKTRGQQVTLRCSPKSGHDTVSWYQQALGQGPQFIFQYYEEEERQRGNFPDRFSGHQFPNYSSELNVNALLLGDSALYLCASSLPGQGMNTEAFFGQGTRLTVV.

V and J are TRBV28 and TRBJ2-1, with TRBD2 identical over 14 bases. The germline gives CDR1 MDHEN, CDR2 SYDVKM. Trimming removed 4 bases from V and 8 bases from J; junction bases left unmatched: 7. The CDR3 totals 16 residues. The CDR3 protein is CASSSSGTSGRYEQFF. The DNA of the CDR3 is TGTGCCAGCAGTTCCTCCGGGACTAGCGGGAGATATGAGCAGTTCTTC.

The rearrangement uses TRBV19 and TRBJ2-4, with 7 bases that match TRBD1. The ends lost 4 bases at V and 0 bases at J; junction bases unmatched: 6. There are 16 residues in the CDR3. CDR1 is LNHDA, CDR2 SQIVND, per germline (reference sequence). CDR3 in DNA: TGTGCCAGTAGTACGGACAGGTTCATAGCCAAAAACATTCAGTACTTC. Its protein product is CASSTDRFIAKNIQYF.

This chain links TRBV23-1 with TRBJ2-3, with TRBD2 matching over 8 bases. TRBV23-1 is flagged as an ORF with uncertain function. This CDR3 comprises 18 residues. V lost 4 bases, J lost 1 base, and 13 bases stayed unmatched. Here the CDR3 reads CASSLPHVPGGGTDTQYF. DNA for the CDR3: TGCGCCAGCAGTCTCCCACATGTGCCGGGAGGGGGCACAGATACGCAGTATTTT.

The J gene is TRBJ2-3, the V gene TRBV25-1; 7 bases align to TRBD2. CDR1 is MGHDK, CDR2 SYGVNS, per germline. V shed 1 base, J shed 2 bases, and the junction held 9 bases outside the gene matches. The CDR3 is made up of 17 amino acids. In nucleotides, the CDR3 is TGTGCCAGCAGTGAATGGCTGACTAGCCGTAACACAGATACGCAGTATTTT. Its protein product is CASSEWLTSRNTDTQYF.

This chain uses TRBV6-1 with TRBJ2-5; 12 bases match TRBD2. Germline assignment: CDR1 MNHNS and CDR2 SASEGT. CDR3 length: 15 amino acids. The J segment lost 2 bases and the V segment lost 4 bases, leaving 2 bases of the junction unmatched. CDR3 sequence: CASSGLAGAQETQYF. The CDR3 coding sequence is TGTGCCAGCAGTGGACTAGCGGGAGCGCAAGAGACCCAGTACTTC.

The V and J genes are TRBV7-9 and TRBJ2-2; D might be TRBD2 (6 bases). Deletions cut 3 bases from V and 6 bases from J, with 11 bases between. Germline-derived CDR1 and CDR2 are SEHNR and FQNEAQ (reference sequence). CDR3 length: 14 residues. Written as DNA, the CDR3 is TGTGCCAGCAGCTTGGCGGGAATCCCCGGGGAGCTGTTTTTT. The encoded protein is CASSLAGIPGELFF.

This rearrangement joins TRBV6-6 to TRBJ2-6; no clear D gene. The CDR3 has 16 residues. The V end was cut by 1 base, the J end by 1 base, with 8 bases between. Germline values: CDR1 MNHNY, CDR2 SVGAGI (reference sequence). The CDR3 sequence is CASSYLIGSGANVLTF. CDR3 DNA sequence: TGTGCCAGCAGTTACTTAATCGGATCTGGGGCCAACGTCCTGACTTTC.

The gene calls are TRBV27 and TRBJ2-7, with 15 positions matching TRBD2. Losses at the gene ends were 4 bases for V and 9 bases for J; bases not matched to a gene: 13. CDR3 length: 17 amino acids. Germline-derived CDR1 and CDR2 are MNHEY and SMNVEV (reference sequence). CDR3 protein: CASSSGLAGGVGFRQYF. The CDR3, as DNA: TGTGCCAGCAGTTCGGGACTAGCGGGAGGAGTAGGCTTTCGGCAGTACTTC.

CDR3 residues: CASSYQGGSGANVLTF. The CDR3 coding sequence is TGTGCCAGCAGTTACCAAGGGGGCTCTGGGGCCAACGTCCTGACTTTC. The rearrangement links TRBV6-5 to TRBJ2-6; possibly TRBD1 for D (6 bases). The CDR3 runs to 16 residues. Germline lookup yields CDR1 MNHEY and CDR2 SVGAGI. Deletions cut 2 bases from V and 0 bases from J, with 8 bases between.

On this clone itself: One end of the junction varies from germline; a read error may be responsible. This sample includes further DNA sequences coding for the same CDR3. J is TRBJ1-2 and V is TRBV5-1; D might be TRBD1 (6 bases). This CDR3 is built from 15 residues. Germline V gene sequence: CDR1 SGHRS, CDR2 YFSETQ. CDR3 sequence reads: CASSLARTAHYGYTF. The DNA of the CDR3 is TGCGCCAGTAGCTTGGCCAGGACAGCGCACTATGGCTACACCTTC.

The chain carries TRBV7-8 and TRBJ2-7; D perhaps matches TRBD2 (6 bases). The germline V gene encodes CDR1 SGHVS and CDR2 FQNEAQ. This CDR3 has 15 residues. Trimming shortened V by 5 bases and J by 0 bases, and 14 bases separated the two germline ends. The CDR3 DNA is TGTGCCAGCAGCCTAGAACGGGGGATCTCCTACGAGCAGTACTTC. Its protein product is CASSLERGISYEQYF.

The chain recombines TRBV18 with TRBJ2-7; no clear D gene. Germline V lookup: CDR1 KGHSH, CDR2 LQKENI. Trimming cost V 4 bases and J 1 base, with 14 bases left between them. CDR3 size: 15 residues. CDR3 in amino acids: CASSQYIVESYEQYF. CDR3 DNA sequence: TGTGCCAGCTCACAGTATATTGTCGAATCCTACGAGCAGTACTTC.

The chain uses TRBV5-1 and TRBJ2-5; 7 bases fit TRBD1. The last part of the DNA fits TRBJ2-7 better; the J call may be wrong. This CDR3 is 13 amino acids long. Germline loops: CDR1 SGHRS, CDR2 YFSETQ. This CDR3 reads CASSWQGENEQYF. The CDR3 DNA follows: TGCGCCAGCAGCTGGCAGGGGGAGAACGAGCAGTACTTC.